This T cell receptor (beta chain) was recovered during a study of CD8 T cells in Susac syndrome. After extraction with the RNeasy kit, 0.5 to 1 ug of the RNA was reverse transcribed using random hexamers. TCRdb passed the immunoSEQ multiplex PCR reads through MiXCR, listing each CDR3 protein once. The data contain roughly 130,000 distinct CDR3 sequences, approximately 95% of them singletons. Sequencing targeted TCR beta in blood CD8+ and CD4+ T cells. The clonotype comes from a human donor with multiple sclerosis. Material: CD4+ T cells from PBMCs.

CDR3 region: CASSQNSRRNNEQFF. The CDR3 region has the DNA TGTGCCAGCAGCCAAAATTCCCGTCGCAACAATGAGCAGTTCTTC. The J gene is TRBJ2-1, the V gene TRBV3-1; D is ambiguous. V gave up 2 bases and J gave up 5 bases, with 13 bases separating them. There are 15 residues in the CDR3. Germline V lookup: CDR1 LGHDT, CDR2 YNNKEL (reference sequence).